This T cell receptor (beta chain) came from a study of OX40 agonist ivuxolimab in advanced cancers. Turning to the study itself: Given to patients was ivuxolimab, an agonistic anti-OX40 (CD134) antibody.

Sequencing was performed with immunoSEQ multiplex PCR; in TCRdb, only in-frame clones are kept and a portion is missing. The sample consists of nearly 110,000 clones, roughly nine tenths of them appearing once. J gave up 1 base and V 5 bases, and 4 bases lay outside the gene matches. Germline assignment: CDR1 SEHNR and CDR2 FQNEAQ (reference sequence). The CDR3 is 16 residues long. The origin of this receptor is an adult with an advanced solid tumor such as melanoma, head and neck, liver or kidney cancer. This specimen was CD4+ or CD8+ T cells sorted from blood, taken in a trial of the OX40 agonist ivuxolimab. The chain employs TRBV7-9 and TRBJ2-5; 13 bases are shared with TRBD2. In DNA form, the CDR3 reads TGTGCCAGCAGCCTGGGACTAGCGGGGACCCAAGAGACCCAGTACTTC. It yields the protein CASSLGLAGTQETQYF.